This T cell receptor (beta chain) was found in a study of blood T cell repertoires in COVID-19 (dated by TCRdb to 2019 to 2021). At the level of the whole study: Collaborator samples came from the United States, Italy and Spain and covered acute and convalescent phases of COVID-19. Where available, HLA class I and class II types were taken from metadata supplied by the sample provider and were not determined by assay-based typing. The prospective study material was composed of cDNA or gDNA derived from T cells, B-cell-depleted T cells, or PBMCs. The repertoires were released in a freely available public database intended as a resource for research on the immune response to SARS-CoV-2. Sample metadata almost always included a de-identified subject ID, COVID-19 status, age in years and sex. The dataset comprised deeply sampled blood TCRbeta repertoires from subjects exposed to, actively infected with, or recovered from COVID-19. Samples came from the ongoing ImmuneRACE study (first 160 participants) plus 1,254 subjects from 6 global collaborators. Overall study outcomes, separate from this receptor: How much clinical and demographic metadata was included differed by source and by participant, and the metadata was provided uncurated.

Taken from the germline V gene (reference sequence), the CDR1 and CDR2 loops are MNHEY and SMNVEV. Its CDR3 holds 14 amino acids, cysteine through phenylalanine. Only the CDR3 part of the read is kept: 42 bases, read in frame from the first base. TCRbeta CDR3 regions were amplified from genomic DNA by means of the immunoSEQ Assay, a bias-controlled multiplex PCR. The source study handled its data this way. Nucleated cell counts per sample were estimated from amplification of reference gene primers within the assay. To quantify the absolute abundance of each unique TCRbeta CDR3 rearrangement, sequence reads were collapsed and filtered. For each sample, productive Simpson clonality was calculated as the square root of Simpson's diversity index over productive rearrangements. Here the immuneACCESS table is served through TCRdb, limited to in-frame sequences with V and J called. Missing clones are a known gap in these copies; in checked studies unresolved V genes cover under half, and the rest lacks a known reason. V, J and clone size are taken as reported in that table, and D and trimming were inferred from the DNA itself. Counted in this sample were 400,000 or so clones; approximately 86% of them appeared once. The top ten hold about 2.9% of the sample.

Worth noting for this clone: What this receptor recognizes is not known. One end of the junction fails to match germline, which may point to a read error.

Whole blood was collected in K2EDTA tubes by collaborating institutions according to the institutions' own protocols. For TCRbeta analysis, collaborators shipped samples as frozen whole blood, isolated PBMCs, or DNA extracted from either of those sample types. Source material: peripheral blood. This sequence was found in a human donor in a cohort sampled during active COVID-19. The chain is made from TRBV27 and TRBJ2-3, with TRBD1 matching 10 junction bases. The nucleotide sequence reads as follows: TGTGCCAGCAGTACGACAGGGGGCACATATACGCAGTATTTT. It encodes CASSTTGGTYTQYF.